This T cell receptor beta chain was profiled in a study of T cells in Graves' hyperthyroidism and ophthalmopathy. The wider study: Peripheral blood was taken when the disease was first diagnosed, before any treatment began. Findings and caveats of the study: Ophthalmopathy, as predicted by the model, came a median approximately 6.5 months after the prediction.

Germline-derived CDR1 and CDR2 are KGHDR and SFDVKD. There are 12 residues in the CDR3. V was cut by 2 bases and J by 5 bases, with 6 bases left in between. This clonotype occurred a few times. What it recognizes is unknown. There were TCR beta CDR3 regions amplified from RNA transcripts. The HTBI set primed first-round TCR CDR3 RT-PCR. Each CDR3 protein gets one entry after TCRdb re-called the multiplex PCR reads with MiXCR. The repertoire holds approximately 400,000 distinct CDR3 sequences, with about a sixth as singletons. The V and J genes are TRBV24-1 and TRBJ2-7; no firm D call. Sequencing was performed on blood. The receptor's source is a woman younger than 30 with Graves' hyperthyroidism. This CDR3 is CATSDYGNEQYF. CDR3 nucleotide sequence: TGTGCCACCAGTGATTATGGAAACGAGCAGTACTTC.